Below are 13 T cell receptor beta chains sequenced from a single sample in a study of low-dose radiotherapy and immunotherapy resistance in tumors (dated by TCRdb to 2021 to 2024). For sequencing, an Illumina HiSeq 2500 was employed. First-strand cDNA was synthesized with Superscript III and a set of TRAV- and TRBV-specific primers, covering both TCRalpha and TCRbeta chains. TCRs were amplified with Phusion for 20 PCR cycles, with a constant-region primer paired with the adapter attached to the V primers. TCRdb passed the public sequencing reads through fastp at Q25 and MiXCR, retaining productive beta sequences. A single entry per CDR3 protein holds the most common genes and DNA from its merged rows. The sample contains about 60,000 distinct CDR3 sequences, 20% to 25% of them found a single time. The ten largest clones take up roughly 6% of the sample. What this sample's time point label stands for: before trial treatment.

This sample comprised PBMCs, obtained before treatment. The receptors originated from a male donor with prostate cancer.

The chain employs TRBV20-1 and TRBJ2-5; TRBD1 aligns across 8 bases. The V and J ends lost 6 bases and 1 base, in that order; junction bases with no gene match: 4. CDR1 is DFQATT, CDR2 SNEGSKA, per germline (reference sequence). This CDR3 has 13 residues. CDR3 bases: TGCAGTGCCCCAACAGGGGGCCAAGAGACCCAGTACTTC. It codes for CSAPTGGQETQYF.

The sample holds many counts of this clonotype. The chain links TRBV7-6 to TRBJ2-2; TRBD1 agrees at 9 bases. Trimming took 6 bases from V and 7 from J; bases not matched to a gene: 9. Germline CDR1 reads SGHVS; CDR2 reads FNYEAQ. This CDR3 is built from 15 residues. The CDR3 nucleotides read TGTGCCAGCAGGCAAATACAGGGGGCCAACGGGGAGCTGTTTTTT. It translates to CASRQIQGANGELFF. The whole variable domain, filled in from reference TRBV7-6 and TRBJ2-2, reads GAGVSQSPRYKVTKRGQDVALRCDPISGHVSLYWYRQALGQGPEFLTYFNYEAQQDKSGLPNDRFSAERPEGSISTLTIQRTEQRDSAMYRCASRQIQGANGELFFGEGSRLTVL.

This clonotype has a count of ten or more. This rearrangement joins TRBV18 to TRBJ2-7; 11 bases align to TRBD1. The germline V gene encodes CDR1 KGHSH and CDR2 LQKENI. The CDR3 consists of 15 residues. V was clipped by 3 bases and J by 4 bases; unmatched bases: 5. CDR3 sequence reads: CASSPPGTGGYEQYF. CDR3 nucleotides: TGTGCCAGCTCACCTCCCGGGACAGGGGGGTACGAGCAGTACTTC.

This clonotype was observed many times. The chain combines TRBV24-1 with TRBJ2-1; D uncertain. CDR1 and CDR2 from the germline V gene are KGHDR and SFDVKD. The V and J ends lost 0 bases and 5 bases respectively, with 7 bases between them. The CDR3 contains 14 residues. CDR3 coding DNA: TGTGCCACCAGTGATTTGGGGTCGAACAATGAGCAGTTCTTC. Translation: CATSDLGSNNEQFF.

This clonotype appeared many times. The chain carries TRBV19 and TRBJ1-4; 8 bases fit TRBD1. Germline V gives CDR1 LNHDA, CDR2 SQIVND (reference sequence). This CDR3 is built from 14 residues. V was pared by 7 bases and J by 8 bases, with 9 bases of the junction left unmatched. The CDR3 sequence is CASNSRGPGEKLFF. In DNA, the CDR3 is TGTGCCAGTAACTCCAGGGGGCCGGGCGAAAAACTGTTTTTT.

Notes on this clonotype: Given a far larger clone just one base away, this is likely a sequencing read error. V usage is TRBV7-8 and J usage is TRBJ2-7; D might be TRBD1 or TRBD2, each matching 6 bases. The CDR3 spans 18 residues. Trimming took off 2 bases at V and 7 bases at J, with 27 bases between the two ends. The V gene's germline CDR1 is SGHVS and CDR2 FQNEAQ. CDR3 nucleotides: TGTGCCAGCAGCTTACGTCTCGGAGGGGGAGTGGGTTACAATGAGCAGTACTTC. It yields the protein CASSLRLGGGVGYNEQYF.

The table lists this clonotype with a few counts. A far larger clone is just one base off, so this is likely a read error. The rearrangement uses TRBV6-2 or TRBV6-3 and TRBJ2-7, with TRBD2 matching over 7 bases. The junction had 16 bases not matched to a gene; V was cut back by 10 bases and J by 7 bases. This CDR3 contains 14 residues. Germline-derived CDR1 and CDR2 are MNHEY and SVGEGT. CDR3 sequence reads: CATGLVGGYNEQYF. The CDR3 nucleotides are TGTGCCACTGGACTAGTGGGGGGTTACAATGAGCAGTACTTC.

This clonotype was seen ten or more times. The V and J genes are TRBV5-1 and TRBJ1-1; 10 bases match TRBD1. Germline V gives CDR1 SGHRS, CDR2 YFSETQ. CDR3 size: 14 residues. V was clipped by 4 bases and J by 5 bases; unmatched bases: 5. CDR3 residues: CASSPGQGITEAFF. In DNA, the CDR3 is TGCGCCAGCAGCCCGGGACAGGGGATTACTGAAGCTTTCTTT.

This sequence joins TRBV6-4 and TRBJ2-1; 10 nucleotides match TRBD1. Losses at the gene ends were 8 bases for V and 6 bases for J; bases not matched to a gene: 10. The CDR3 runs to 15 residues. CDR1 and CDR2 from the germline V gene are MRHNA and SNTAGT. CDR3 protein: CASRPGTGVGNEQFF. CDR3 nucleotides: TGTGCCAGCCGGCCCGGGACAGGGGTCGGCAATGAGCAGTTCTTC.

This clonotype came up many times. As DNA, the CDR3 is TGTGCCAGCAAACGACTAGCGGGGAACACAGATACGCAGTATTTT. It is translated as CASKRLAGNTDTQYF. This chain links TRBV12-3 or TRBV12-4 with TRBJ2-3; 11 bases align to TRBD2. CDR3 length: 15 residues. V lost 7 bases to trimming and J lost 2 bases; unmatched junction nucleotides: 5.

By sample share, this clonotype is medium-sized. This sequence joins TRBV7-2 and TRBJ1-1; D unclear. CDR1 SGHTA and CDR2 FQGNSA come from the germline V gene. Trimming removed 4 bases from V and 1 base from J, with 7 bases in between. This CDR3 is 13 amino acids long. This chain's CDR3 is CASSYTTNTEAFF. CDR3 sequence (DNA): TGTGCCAGCAGCTACACGACGAACACTGAAGCTTTCTTT.

This clonotype has only a few counts. The limits of the CDR3 on the DNA are not certain, so only TCRdb's listed CDR3 is given. The chain employs TRBV28 and TRBJ1-4. Germline loops: CDR1 MDHEN, CDR2 SYDVKM. The CDR3 spans 16 residues, counting both ends. The CDR3 is CASSRPSTNEKLFFFF.

This clonotype has at least ten counts. V usage is TRBV10-2 and J usage is TRBJ2-7; 7 bases are shared with TRBD2. The CDR3 totals 17 residues. Germline V gene lookup returns CDR1 WSHSY and CDR2 SAAADI. Trimming removed 4 bases from V and 1 base from J; junction bases left unmatched: 13. The CDR3 DNA reads TGCGCCAGCAGTGGACATGGGGGGGGACGACATTCCTACGAGCAGTACTTC. Its translation: CASSGHGGGRHSYEQYF.